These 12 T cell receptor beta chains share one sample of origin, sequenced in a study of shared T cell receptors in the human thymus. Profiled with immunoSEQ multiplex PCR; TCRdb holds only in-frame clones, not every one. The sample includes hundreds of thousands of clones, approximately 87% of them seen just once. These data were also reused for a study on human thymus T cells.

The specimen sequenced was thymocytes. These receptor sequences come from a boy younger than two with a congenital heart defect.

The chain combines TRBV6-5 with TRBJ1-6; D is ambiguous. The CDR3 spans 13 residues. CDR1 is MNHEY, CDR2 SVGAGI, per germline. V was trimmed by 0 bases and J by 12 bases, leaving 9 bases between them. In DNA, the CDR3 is TGTGCCAGCAGTTACTCTTACGGGAAACCCCTCCACTTT. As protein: CASSYSYGKPLHF.

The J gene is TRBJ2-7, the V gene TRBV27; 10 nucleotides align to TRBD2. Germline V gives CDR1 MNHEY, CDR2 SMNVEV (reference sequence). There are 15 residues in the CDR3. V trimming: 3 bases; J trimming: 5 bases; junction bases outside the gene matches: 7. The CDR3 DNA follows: TGTGCCAGCAGTTTTCTAGCGGGAGAAAGAAACGAGCAGTACTTC. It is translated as CASSFLAGERNEQYF.

The CDR3 region has the DNA TGTGCCAGCAGTGAAGGGGACAGGACCTACTACGAGCAGTACTTC. It translates to CASSEGDRTYYEQYF. This chain uses TRBV28 with TRBJ2-7; the match to TRBD1 covers 8 bases. V trimming: 5 bases; J trimming: 3 bases; junction bases outside the gene matches: 9. The germline V gene has CDR1 MDHEN and CDR2 SYDVKM. There are 15 residues in the CDR3.

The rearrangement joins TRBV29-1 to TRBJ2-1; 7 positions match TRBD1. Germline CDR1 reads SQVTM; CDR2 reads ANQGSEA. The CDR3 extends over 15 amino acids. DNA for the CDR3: TGCAGTGACATTAGAGGACAGGAAATTTACAATGAGCAGTTCTTC. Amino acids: CSDIRGQEIYNEQFF.

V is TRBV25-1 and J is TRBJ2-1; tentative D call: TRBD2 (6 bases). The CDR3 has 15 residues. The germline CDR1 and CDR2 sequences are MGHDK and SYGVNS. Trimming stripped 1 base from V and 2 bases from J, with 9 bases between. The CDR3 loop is CASSEFGGTYNEQFF. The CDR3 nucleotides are TGTGCCAGCAGTGAATTTGGCGGGACCTACAATGAGCAGTTCTTC.

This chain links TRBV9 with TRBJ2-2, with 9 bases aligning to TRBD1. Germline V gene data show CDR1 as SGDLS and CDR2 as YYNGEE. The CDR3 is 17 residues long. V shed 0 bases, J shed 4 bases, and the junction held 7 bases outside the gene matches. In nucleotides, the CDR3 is TGTGCCAGCAGCGTAGAGCGGACAGGGGTGGTCACCGGGGAGCTGTTTTTT. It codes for CASSVERTGVVTGELFF.

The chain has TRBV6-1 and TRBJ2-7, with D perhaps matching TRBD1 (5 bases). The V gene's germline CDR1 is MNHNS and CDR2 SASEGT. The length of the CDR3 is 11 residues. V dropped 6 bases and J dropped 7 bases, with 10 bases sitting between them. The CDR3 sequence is CASRDIGEQYF. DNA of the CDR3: TGTGCCAGCAGGGACATAGGGGAGCAGTACTTC.

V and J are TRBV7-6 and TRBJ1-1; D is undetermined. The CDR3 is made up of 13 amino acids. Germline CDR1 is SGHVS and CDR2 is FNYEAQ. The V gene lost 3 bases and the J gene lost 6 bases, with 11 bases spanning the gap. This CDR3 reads CASSFFPRAEAFF. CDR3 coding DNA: TGTGCCAGCAGCTTTTTCCCGAGGGCTGAAGCTTTCTTT.

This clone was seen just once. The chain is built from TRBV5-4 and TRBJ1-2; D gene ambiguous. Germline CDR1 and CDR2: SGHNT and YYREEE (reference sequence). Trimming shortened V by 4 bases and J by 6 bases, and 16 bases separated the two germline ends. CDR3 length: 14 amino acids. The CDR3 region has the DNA TGTGCCAGCAGCCCCGATGGCGGGGTCGATGGCTACACCTTC. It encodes CASSPDGGVDGYTF.

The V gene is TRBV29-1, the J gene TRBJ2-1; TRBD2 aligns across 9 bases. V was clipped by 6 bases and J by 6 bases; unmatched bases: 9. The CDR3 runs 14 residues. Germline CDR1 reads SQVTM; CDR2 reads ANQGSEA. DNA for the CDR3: TGCAGCGTGGCAACTAGCGGGCGTGTCAATGAGCAGTTCTTC. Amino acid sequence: CSVATSGRVNEQFF.

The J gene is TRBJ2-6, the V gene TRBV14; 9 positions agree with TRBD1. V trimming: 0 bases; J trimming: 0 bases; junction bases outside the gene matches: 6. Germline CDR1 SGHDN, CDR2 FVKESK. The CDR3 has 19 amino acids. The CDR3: CASSQDPTGGSSGANVLTF. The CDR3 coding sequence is TGTGCCAGCAGCCAAGACCCGACAGGGGGAAGCTCTGGGGCCAACGTCCTGACTTTC. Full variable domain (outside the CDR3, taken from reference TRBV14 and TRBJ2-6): EAGVTQFPSHSVIEKGQTVTLRCDPISGHDNLYWYRRVMGKEIKFLLHFVKESKQDESGMPNNRFLAERTGGTYSTLKVQPAELEDSGVYFCASSQDPTGGSSGANVLTFGAGSRLTVL.

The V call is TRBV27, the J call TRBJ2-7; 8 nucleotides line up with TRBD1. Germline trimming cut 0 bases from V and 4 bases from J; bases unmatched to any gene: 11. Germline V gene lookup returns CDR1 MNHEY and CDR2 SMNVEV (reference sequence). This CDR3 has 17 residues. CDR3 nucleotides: TGTGCCAGCAGTTTATCGGACCGGGACAGGCCTGGGTACGAGCAGTACTTC. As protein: CASSLSDRDRPGYEQYF.